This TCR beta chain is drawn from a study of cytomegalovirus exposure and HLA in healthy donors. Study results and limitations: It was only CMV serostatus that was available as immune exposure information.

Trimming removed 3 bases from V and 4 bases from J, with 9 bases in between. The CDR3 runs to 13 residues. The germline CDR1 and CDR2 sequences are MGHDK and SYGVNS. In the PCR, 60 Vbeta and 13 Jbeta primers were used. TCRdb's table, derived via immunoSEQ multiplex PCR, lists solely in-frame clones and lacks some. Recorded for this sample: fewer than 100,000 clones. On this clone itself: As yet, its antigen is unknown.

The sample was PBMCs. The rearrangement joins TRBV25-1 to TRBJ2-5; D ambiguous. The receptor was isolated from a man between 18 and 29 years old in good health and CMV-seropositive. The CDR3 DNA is TGTGCCAGCAGTGACCCAGGTTCAGAGACCCAGTACTTC. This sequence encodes CASSDPGSETQYF. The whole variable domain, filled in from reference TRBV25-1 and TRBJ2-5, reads EADIYQTPRYLVIGTGKKITLECSQTMGHDKMYWYQQDPGMELHLIHYSYGVNSTEKGDLSSESTVSRIRTEHFPLTLESARPSHTSQYLCASSDPGSETQYFGPGTRLLVL.